The following is a T cell receptor (beta chain) sequence with its context. No cognate antigen has been identified for it. The sample holds no much larger clone one base away, and base qualities are not on file. This record belongs to a study of blood T cell repertoires in COVID-19 (dated by TCRdb to 2018 to 2020). Study-level background: Collaborator samples came from the United States, Italy and Spain and covered acute and convalescent phases of COVID-19. The prospective study material was composed of cDNA or gDNA derived from T cells, B-cell-depleted T cells, or PBMCs. The dataset comprised deeply sampled blood TCRbeta repertoires from subjects exposed to, actively infected with, or recovered from COVID-19. The repertoires were made available in a free public database intended to serve as a resource for research on the immune response to SARS-CoV-2. The samples were drawn from the first 160 participants of the ongoing ImmuneRACE study and from 1,200 or so subjects provided by 6 global collaborators. A de-identified subject ID, COVID-19 status, age in years and sex were almost always included in the sample metadata. HLA class I and class II types, where available, came from metadata supplied by the sample provider rather than from assay-based typing.

One collaborating source in Seattle enrolled patients while the patients were actively infected and followed the patients over time throughout the course of disease. The collaborating institutions used their own protocols to collect whole blood in K2EDTA tubes. Collaborator samples were shipped for TCRbeta analysis as frozen whole blood, isolated PBMCs, or DNA extracted from either sample type. V is cut by 2 bases and J by 0 bases, and the space between the germline ends is 14 bases. The CDR3 sequence holds 17 residues, the cysteine and phenylalanine included. The kept DNA is CDR3 alone, 51 bases in frame from the first base. The germline V gene sets CDR1 to SGHTA and CDR2 to FQGTGA. The immunoSEQ Assay, a bias-controlled multiplex PCR, was used to amplify TCRbeta CDR3 regions from genomic DNA. Turning to the authors' computational methods: The number of nucleated cells in each sample was estimated from the amplification of reference gene primers within the assay. To quantify the absolute abundance of each unique TCRbeta CDR3 rearrangement, sequence reads were collapsed and filtered. For each sample, productive Simpson clonality was calculated by taking the square root of Simpson's diversity index across productive rearrangements. Drawn from immuneACCESS, this table holds only the in-frame rearrangements with V and J called that TCRdb kept. Clones are partly lost; checked studies trace under half to an unresolved V gene and leave the rest unexplained. V and J calls and clone size are those listed in that table; D and trimming were worked out from the DNA. This sample is represented by over 100,000 clones; more than 85% of them were singletons. Roughly 4% of the sample is held by the ten biggest clonotypes.

Results and caveats for the whole study, not just this receptor: How much clinical and demographic metadata was included differed by source and by participant, and the metadata was provided uncurated.

Sequencing input: peripheral blood. The chain uses TRBV7-3 and TRBJ2-1, with no reliable assignment of the D segment. The source of this sequence is a man in his 60s with COVID-19, enrolled during active disease. CDR3 reads: CASSLYPGLNSYNEQFF. The nucleotide sequence is given as TGTGCCAGCAGCTTATATCCAGGTCTCAACTCCTACAATGAGCAGTTCTTC.